One sample yielded the 18 T cell receptor beta chains listed below, sequenced in a study of blood T cell repertoires in COVID-19. Only in-frame clones appear in the TCRdb table, and some are missing; sequencing was by immunoSEQ multiplex PCR. The sample yields about 40,000 clones, roughly 78% seen once. Sequenced: peripheral blood. These receptors originate from a man at least 80 years old with active or convalescent COVID-19.

The rearrangement links TRBV9 to TRBJ2-7, with TRBD2 matching over 7 bases. V lost 3 bases to trimming and J lost 1 base; unmatched junction nucleotides: 1. The CDR3 spans 13 residues. Germline CDR1 reads SGDLS; CDR2 reads YYNGEE. DNA of the CDR3: TGTGCCAGCAGCGCCGGGGGGTCCTACGAGCAGTACTTC. It translates to CASSAGGSYEQYF.

The chain couples TRBV28 to TRBJ1-6; 7 bases map to TRBD1. V shed 4 bases and J 0 bases; nucleotides not matched to a gene: 9. This CDR3 comprises 18 residues. Germline-derived CDR1 and CDR2 are MDHEN and SYDVKM. The CDR3 region is CASSYSQGLGSYNSPLHF. The CDR3 DNA follows: TGTGCCAGCAGTTATTCACAGGGGCTGGGCTCCTATAATTCACCCCTCCACTTT.

The rearrangement joins TRBV6-6 to TRBJ1-4, with 7 bases aligning to TRBD1. The CDR3 spans 14 residues. The junction had 7 bases not matched to a gene; V was cut back by 4 bases and J by 8 bases. The germline V gene has CDR1 MNHNY and CDR2 SVGAGI (reference sequence). The CDR3: CASSSRQGGEKLFF. The CDR3 nucleotides are TGTGCCAGCAGTTCCCGACAGGGCGGGGAAAAACTGTTTTTT.

This clone was detected a few times. The rearrangement joins TRBV24-1 to TRBJ2-2, with a possible D match to TRBD1 (6 bases). The CDR3 is made up of 16 amino acids. Germline V gene data show CDR1 as KGHDR and CDR2 as SFDVKD. V gave up 0 bases and J gave up 6 bases, with 13 bases separating them. This CDR3 reads CATSDLVSGVAGELFF. CDR3 coding DNA: TGTGCCACCAGTGATTTGGTGTCAGGGGTCGCCGGGGAGCTGTTTTTT.

The chain is built from TRBV6-5 and TRBJ1-4; 9 nucleotides agree with TRBD1. The CDR3 runs 14 residues. The junction had 6 bases not matched to a gene; V was cut back by 6 bases and J by 7 bases. Germline CDR1 and CDR2: MNHEY and SVGAGI. CDR3 DNA sequence: TGTGCCAGCAGAGGGGGACAGGGTTTTGAAAAACTGTTTTTT. Translated, it gives CASRGGQGFEKLFF.

This rearrangement joins TRBV24-1 to TRBJ1-1; D uncertain. With 2 bases removed from V and 4 bases from J, the gap between germline ends came to 16 bases. Germline CDR1 reads KGHDR; CDR2 reads SFDVKD. The CDR3 loop spans 16 amino acids. CDR3 loop: CATSDSKDGGITEAFF. CDR3 coding DNA: TGTGCCACCAGTGATTCCAAGGACGGAGGGATCACTGAAGCTTTCTTT.

The genes are TRBV5-1 and TRBJ1-6, with 8 bases aligning to TRBD1. V shed 6 bases and J 8 bases; nucleotides not matched to a gene: 13. The CDR3 extends over 16 amino acids. The V gene's germline CDR1 is SGHRS and CDR2 YFSETQ. CDR3 loop: CASTFSGQGKDSPLHF. The CDR3 nucleotides read TGCGCCAGCACCTTTTCCGGACAGGGAAAAGATTCACCCCTCCACTTT.

This clone showed up just once. Distinct nucleotide sequences in the sample also encode this CDR3. V and J are TRBV18 and TRBJ1-6; 8 nucleotides match TRBD1. Germline V gives CDR1 KGHSH, CDR2 LQKENI. The junction had 6 bases not matched to a gene; V was cut back by 4 bases and J by 1 base. This CDR3 comprises 17 residues. CDR3 residues: CASSHSGTGSYNSPLHF. The CDR3 coding sequence is TGTGCCAGCTCACATTCGGGGACAGGTTCCTATAATTCACCCCTCCACTTT.

This clone was observed a single time. The gene calls are TRBV27 and TRBJ2-1; 7 nucleotides align to TRBD1. Germline assignment: CDR1 MNHEY and CDR2 SMNVEV (reference sequence). The V segment lost 6 bases and the J segment 7 bases; nucleotides outside the gene matches: 12. The CDR3 extends over 15 amino acids. The CDR3 bases are TGTGCCAGCAGCCAAGACAGGGAAGATCGAAATGAGCAGTTCTTC. Translation gives CASSQDREDRNEQFF.

The rearrangement joins TRBV28 to TRBJ1-1; 8 bases fit TRBD1. The CDR3 contains 12 residues. Germline loops: CDR1 MDHEN, CDR2 SYDVKM. Trimming at V came to 5 bases and at J to 8 bases, leaving 4 bases not matched to a gene. The CDR3 reads CASSTTGAEAFF. The DNA for the CDR3 is TGTGCCAGCAGTACGACAGGGGCGGAAGCTTTCTTT. Full variable domain (missing parts from reference TRBV28 and TRBJ1-1): DVKVTQSSRYLVKRTGEKVFLECVQDMDHENMFWYRQDPGLGLRLIYFSYDVKMKEKGDIPEGYSVSREKKERFSLILESASTNQTSMYLCASSTTGAEAFFGQGTRLTVV.

The chain has TRBV5-8 and TRBJ2-7, with a weak D call TRBD1 (5 bases). The CDR3 covers 12 residues. Trimming cost V 4 bases and J 3 bases, with 8 bases left between them. Germline CDR1 reads SGHTS; CDR2 reads YDEGEE. CDR3: CASSRTGYEQYF. The CDR3 DNA follows: TGTGCCAGCAGCAGAACAGGCTACGAGCAGTACTTC.

This chain links TRBV5-1 with TRBJ1-4; D call uncertain. V was clipped by 4 bases and J by 3 bases, with 10 bases between them. CDR1 is SGHRS and CDR2 is YFSETQ in the germline V gene. The CDR3 loop spans 14 amino acids. The CDR3 DNA sequence: TGCGCCAGCAGCCTTTTGGGAGCTAATGAAAAACTGTTTTTT. It translates to CASSLLGANEKLFF. The full variable domain, completed using reference TRBV5-1 and TRBJ1-4, is KAGVTQTPRYLIKTRGQQVTLSCSPISGHRSVSWYQQTPGQGLQFLFEYFSETQRNKGNFPGRFSGRQFSNSRSEMNVSTLELGDSALYLCASSLLGANEKLFFGSGTQLSVL.

This clone was detected only a few times. The chain carries TRBV28 and TRBJ2-2, with 10 bases identical to TRBD1. CDR1 is MDHEN and CDR2 is SYDVKM in the germline V gene. This CDR3 spans 16 amino acids. With 2 bases clipped from V and 6 bases from J, the junction kept 6 bases outside the gene matches. The CDR3 here is CASSLIRTGGAGELFF. The CDR3 bases are TGTGCCAGCAGTTTAATTAGGACAGGGGGGGCCGGGGAGCTGTTTTTT.

A few counts support this clone. This chain connects TRBV11-2 to TRBJ2-7; D uncertain. From germline, CDR1 is SGHAT and CDR2 FQNNGV. This CDR3 has 14 residues. The germline V and J ends were trimmed by 6 bases and 0 bases, with 12 bases remaining between them. CDR3 amino acids: CASSRNDISYEQYF. The CDR3 nucleotides are TGTGCCAGCAGTCGTAACGACATCTCCTACGAGCAGTACTTC.

The chain combines TRBV2 with TRBJ2-7; 7 nucleotides align to TRBD1. Trimming at V came to 3 bases and at J to 3 bases, leaving 14 bases not matched to a gene. The germline CDR1 and CDR2 sequences are SNHLY and FYNNEI. The CDR3 is made up of 17 amino acids. CDR3 protein: CASSETLKGAAGYEQYF. In DNA form, the CDR3 reads TGTGCCAGCAGTGAGACCCTTAAGGGGGCGGCAGGCTACGAGCAGTACTTC.

V and J are TRBV9 and TRBJ2-1; 8 bases are a match to TRBD2. Germline CDR1 and CDR2: SGDLS and YYNGEE. With V trimmed by 4 bases and J by 0 bases, 3 bases remained unmatched. CDR3 length equals 15 residues. The CDR3 reads CASSLGTSSYNEQFF. CDR3 sequence (DNA): TGTGCCAGCAGCCTGGGGACTAGCTCCTACAATGAGCAGTTCTTC. The full variable domain, in which reference TRBV9 and TRBJ2-1 provide the parts outside the CDR3, is DSGVTQTPKHLITATGQRVTLRCSPRSGDLSVYWYQQSLDQGLQFLIQYYNGEERAKGNILERFSAQQFPDLHSELNLSSLELGDSALYFCASSLGTSSYNEQFFGPGTRLTVL.

J is TRBJ2-7 and V is TRBV20-1; D is possibly TRBD1 (5 bases). CDR1 and CDR2 from the germline V gene are DFQATT and SNEGSKA (reference sequence). The V gene lost 3 bases and the J gene lost 2 bases, with 17 bases spanning the gap. The CDR3 sequence is 15 residues long. The CDR3 here is CSASGLVRTTYEQYF. In DNA, the CDR3 is TGCAGTGCTAGTGGTCTTGTTAGGACAACCTACGAGCAGTACTTC.

This chain joins TRBV24-1 and TRBJ2-5, with TRBD2 identical over 9 bases. J was trimmed by 3 bases and V by 4 bases; bases with no gene match: 11. This CDR3 comprises 17 residues. The germline CDR1 and CDR2 sequences are KGHDR and SFDVKD. CDR3 region: CATSESTSSGTKETQYF. The CDR3 DNA reads as TGTGCCACCAGTGAGTCGACCTCTAGCGGGACCAAAGAGACCCAGTACTTC.